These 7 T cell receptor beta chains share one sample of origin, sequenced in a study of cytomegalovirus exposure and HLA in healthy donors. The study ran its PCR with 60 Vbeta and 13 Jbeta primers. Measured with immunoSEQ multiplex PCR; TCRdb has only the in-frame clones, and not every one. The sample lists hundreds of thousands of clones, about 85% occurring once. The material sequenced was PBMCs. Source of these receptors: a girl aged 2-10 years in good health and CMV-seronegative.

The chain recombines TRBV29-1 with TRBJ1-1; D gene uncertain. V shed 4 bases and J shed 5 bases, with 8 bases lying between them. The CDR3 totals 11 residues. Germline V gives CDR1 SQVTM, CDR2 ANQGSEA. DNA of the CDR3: TGCAGCGTTGGGGAGAGGACTGAAGCTTTCTTT. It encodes CSVGERTEAFF.

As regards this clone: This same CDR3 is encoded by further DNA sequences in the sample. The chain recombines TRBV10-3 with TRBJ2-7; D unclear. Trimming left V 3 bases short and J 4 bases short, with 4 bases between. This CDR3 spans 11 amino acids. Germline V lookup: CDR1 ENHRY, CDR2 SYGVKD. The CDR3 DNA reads TGTGCCATCAGTGACCTATACGAGCAGTACTTC. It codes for CAISDLYEQYF.

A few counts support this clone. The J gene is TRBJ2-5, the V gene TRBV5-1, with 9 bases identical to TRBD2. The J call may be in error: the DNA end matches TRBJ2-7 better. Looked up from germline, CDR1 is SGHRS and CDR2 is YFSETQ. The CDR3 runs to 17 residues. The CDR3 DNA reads TGCGCCAGCAGCTTGGGCGGCGGGGGGGGCCAAACCTACGAGCAGTACTTC. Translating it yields CASSLGGGGGQTYEQYF.

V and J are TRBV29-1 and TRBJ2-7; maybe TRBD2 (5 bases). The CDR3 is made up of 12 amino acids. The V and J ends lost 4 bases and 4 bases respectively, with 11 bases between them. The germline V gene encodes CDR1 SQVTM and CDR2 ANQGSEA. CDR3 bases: TGCAGCGTTGTTGTCAGAGGGTACGAGCAGTACTTC. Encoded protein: CSVVVRGYEQYF.

The CDR3 protein is CASSLDPGGSYEQYF. DNA for the CDR3: TGCGCCAGCAGCTTGGACCCGGGGGGGAGCTACGAGCAGTACTTC. The V call is TRBV5-1, the J call TRBJ2-7, with TRBD2 identical over 8 bases. Germline loops: CDR1 SGHRS, CDR2 YFSETQ. The CDR3 is 15 residues long. V gave up 0 bases and J gave up 3 bases; unmatched junction bases: 5.

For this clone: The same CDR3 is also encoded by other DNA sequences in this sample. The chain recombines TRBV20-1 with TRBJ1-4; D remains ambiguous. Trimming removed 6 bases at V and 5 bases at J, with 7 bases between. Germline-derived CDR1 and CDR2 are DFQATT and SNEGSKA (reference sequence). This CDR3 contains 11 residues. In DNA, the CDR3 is TGCAGTGCAAGGAGGAATGAAAAACTGTTTTTT. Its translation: CSARRNEKLFF.

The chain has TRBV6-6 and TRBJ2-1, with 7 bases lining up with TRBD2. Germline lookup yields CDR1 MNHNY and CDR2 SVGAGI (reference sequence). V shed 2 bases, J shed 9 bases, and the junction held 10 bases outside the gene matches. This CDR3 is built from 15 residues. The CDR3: CASSYKASGVGEQFF. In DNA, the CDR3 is TGTGCCAGCAGTTACAAGGCTAGCGGAGTGGGTGAGCAGTTCTTC.